This T cell receptor beta chain was captured in a study of blood T cell repertoires in COVID-19. In the authors' methods: Reference gene primer amplification in the assay estimated nucleated cell counts. Assay: immunoSEQ multiplex PCR; the TCRdb copy retains only in-frame clones and omits some. V and J calls plus clone size are reproduced from that table; the DNA served to infer D and trimming. The sample yields some 42,000 clones, 85% to 90% seen once. Germline trimming cut 5 bases from V and 6 bases from J; bases unmatched to any gene: 7. Germline CDR1 SEHNR, CDR2 FQNEAQ (reference sequence). This CDR3 has 16 amino acids.

Input material: peripheral blood. The sequence was collected from a man in his thirties or forties with active or convalescent COVID-19. V gene TRBV7-9 combines with J gene TRBJ2-1, with 13 bases lining up with TRBD2. In DNA form, the CDR3 reads TGTGCCAGCAGCACACGGACTAGCGGGAGTTTCAATGAGCAGTTCTTC. Protein product: CASSTRTSGSFNEQFF.